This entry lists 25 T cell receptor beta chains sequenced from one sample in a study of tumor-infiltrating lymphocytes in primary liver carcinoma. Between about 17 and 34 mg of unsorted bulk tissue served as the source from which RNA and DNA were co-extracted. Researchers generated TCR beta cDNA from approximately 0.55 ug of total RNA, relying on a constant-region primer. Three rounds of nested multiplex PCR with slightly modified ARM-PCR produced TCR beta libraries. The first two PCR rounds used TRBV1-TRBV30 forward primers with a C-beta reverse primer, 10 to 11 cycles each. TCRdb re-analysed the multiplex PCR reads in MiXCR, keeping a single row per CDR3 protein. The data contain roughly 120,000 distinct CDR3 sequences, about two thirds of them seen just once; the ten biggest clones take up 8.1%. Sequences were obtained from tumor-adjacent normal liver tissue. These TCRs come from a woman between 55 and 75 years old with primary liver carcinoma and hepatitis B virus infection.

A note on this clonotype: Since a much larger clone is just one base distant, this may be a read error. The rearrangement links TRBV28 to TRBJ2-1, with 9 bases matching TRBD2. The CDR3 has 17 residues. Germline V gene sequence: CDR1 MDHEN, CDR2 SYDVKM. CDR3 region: CASSFPTSGLSYNERFF. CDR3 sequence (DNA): TGTGCCAGCAGTTTTCCGACTAGCGGTCTCTCCTACAATGAGCGGTTCTTC.

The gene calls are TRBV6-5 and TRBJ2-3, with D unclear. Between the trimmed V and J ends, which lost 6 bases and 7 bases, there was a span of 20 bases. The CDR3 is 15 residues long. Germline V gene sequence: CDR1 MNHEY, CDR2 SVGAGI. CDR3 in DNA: TGTGCCAGCAGAGGACCATGTAACGGCATGTATACGCAGTATTTT. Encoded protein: CASRGPCNGMYTQYF.

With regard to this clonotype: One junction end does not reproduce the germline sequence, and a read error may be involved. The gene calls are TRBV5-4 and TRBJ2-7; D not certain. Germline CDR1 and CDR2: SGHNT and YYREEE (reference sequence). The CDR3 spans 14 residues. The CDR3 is CTSSFWPTFYEQYF. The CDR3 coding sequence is TGTACCAGCAGTTTTTGGCCCACTTTCTACGAGCAGTACTTC.

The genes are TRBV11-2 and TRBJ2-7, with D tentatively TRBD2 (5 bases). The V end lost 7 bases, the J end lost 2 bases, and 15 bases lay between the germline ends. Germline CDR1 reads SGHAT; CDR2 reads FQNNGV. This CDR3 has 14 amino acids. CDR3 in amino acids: CASNLARRAYEQYF. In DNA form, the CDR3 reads TGTGCCAGCAATCTAGCACGGAGAGCCTACGAGCAGTACTTC.

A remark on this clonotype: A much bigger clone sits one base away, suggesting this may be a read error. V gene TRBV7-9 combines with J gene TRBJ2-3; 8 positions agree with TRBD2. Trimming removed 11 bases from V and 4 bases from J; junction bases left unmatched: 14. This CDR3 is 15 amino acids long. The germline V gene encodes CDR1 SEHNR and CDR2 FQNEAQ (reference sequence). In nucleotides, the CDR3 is TGTGCCTCAGCTGCGGGCGGGAGGCGGTCAGATACGCAGTATTTT. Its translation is CASAAGGRRSDTQYF. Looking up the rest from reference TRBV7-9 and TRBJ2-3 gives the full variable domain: DTGVSQNPRHKITKRGQNVTFRCDPISEHNRLYWYRQTLGQGPEFLTYFQNEAQLEKSRLLSDRFSAERPKGSFSTLEIQRTEQGDSAMYLCASAAGGRRSDTQYFGPGTRLTVL.

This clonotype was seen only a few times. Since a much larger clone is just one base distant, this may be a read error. DNA for the CDR3: TGCGTCAGCAGCTTAGTAGCGGGAGGCGGCGAGCAGTACTTC. Translated, it gives CVSSLVAGGGEQYF. The rearrangement uses TRBV5-1 and TRBJ2-7; TRBD2 matches 10 bases. This CDR3 is built from 14 residues. The germline CDR1 and CDR2 sequences are SGHRS and YFSETQ.

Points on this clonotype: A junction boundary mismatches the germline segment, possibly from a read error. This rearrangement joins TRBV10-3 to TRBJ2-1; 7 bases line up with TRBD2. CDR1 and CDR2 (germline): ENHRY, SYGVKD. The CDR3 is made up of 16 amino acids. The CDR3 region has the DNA TGTACCATCAGTGGTGGGGCGGGAGTGACGGGCAATGAGCAGTTCTTC. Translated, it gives CTISGGAGVTGNEQFF.

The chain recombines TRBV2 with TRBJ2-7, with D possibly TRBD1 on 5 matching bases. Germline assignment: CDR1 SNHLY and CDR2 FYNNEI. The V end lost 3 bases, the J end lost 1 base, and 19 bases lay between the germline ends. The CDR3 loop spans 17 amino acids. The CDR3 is CASSEIPDNLQSYEQYF. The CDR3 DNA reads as TGTGCCAGCAGTGAGATCCCGGACAACCTCCAGTCCTACGAGCAGTACTTC.

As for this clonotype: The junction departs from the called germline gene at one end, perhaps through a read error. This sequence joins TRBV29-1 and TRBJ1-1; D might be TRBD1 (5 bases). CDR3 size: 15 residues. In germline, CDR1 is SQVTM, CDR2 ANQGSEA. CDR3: CSVGRTGTLNTGAFF. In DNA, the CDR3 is TGCAGCGTTGGCAGAACCGGGACTTTGAACACTGGAGCTTTCTTT. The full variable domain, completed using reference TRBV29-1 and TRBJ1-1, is SAVISQKPSRDICQRGTSLTIQCQVDSQVTMMFWYRQQPGQSLTLIATANQGSEATYESGFVIDKFPISRPNLTFSTLTVSNMSPEDSSIYLCSVGRTGTLNTGAFFGQGTRLTVV.

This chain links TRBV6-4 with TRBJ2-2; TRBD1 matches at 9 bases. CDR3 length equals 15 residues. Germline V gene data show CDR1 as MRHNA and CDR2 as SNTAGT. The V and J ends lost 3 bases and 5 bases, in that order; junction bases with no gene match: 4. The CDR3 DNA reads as TGTGCCAGCAGTGAGACAGGACAGGGGACCGGGGAGCTGTTTTTT. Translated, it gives CASSETGQGTGELFF.

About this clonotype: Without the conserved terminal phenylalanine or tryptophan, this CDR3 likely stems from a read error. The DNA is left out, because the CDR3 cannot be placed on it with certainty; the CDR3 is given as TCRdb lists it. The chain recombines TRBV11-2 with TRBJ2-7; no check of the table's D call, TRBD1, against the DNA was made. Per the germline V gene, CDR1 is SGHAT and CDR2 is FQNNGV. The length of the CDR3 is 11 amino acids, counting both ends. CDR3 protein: CPSSSASPLEY.

In DNA, the CDR3 is TGTGCCAACAGTTTATGGCCTAGTGTAGCCGGGGAGCTGTTTTTT. This sequence encodes CANSLWPSVAGELFF. The V call is TRBV11-2, the J call TRBJ2-2; no firm D call. Trimming pared 10 bases from V and 6 bases from J, leaving 21 bases between. The germline gives CDR1 SGHAT, CDR2 FQNNGV. This CDR3 has 15 residues.

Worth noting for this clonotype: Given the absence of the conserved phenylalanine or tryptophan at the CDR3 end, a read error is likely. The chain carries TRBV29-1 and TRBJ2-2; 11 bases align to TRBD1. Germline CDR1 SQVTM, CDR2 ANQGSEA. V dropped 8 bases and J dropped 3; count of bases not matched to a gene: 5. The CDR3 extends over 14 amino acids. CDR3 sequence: CSFWDRGDTGELFY. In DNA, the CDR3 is TGCAGCTTCTGGGACAGGGGGGACACCGGGGAGCTGTTTTAT.

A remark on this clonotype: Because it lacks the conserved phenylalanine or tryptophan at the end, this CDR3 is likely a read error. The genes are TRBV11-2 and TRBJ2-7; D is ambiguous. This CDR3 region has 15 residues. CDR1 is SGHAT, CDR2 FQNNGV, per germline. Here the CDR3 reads CASSLDQVDTYEQYS. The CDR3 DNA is TGTGCCAGCAGCTTAGATCAAGTAGATACCTATGAGCAGTACTCC.

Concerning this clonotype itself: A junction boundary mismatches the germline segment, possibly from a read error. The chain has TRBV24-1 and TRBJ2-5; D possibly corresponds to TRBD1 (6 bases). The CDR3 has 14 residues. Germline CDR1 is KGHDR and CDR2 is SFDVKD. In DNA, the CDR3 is TGTGCCACCAGTGGGCACAGGGAAGGGGAGACCCGGTACTTC. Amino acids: CATSGHREGETRYF.

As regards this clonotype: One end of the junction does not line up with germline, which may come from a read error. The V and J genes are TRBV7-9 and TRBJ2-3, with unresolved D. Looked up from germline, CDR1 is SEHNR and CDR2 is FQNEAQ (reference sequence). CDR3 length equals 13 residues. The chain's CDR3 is CACSTTVTDTQYF. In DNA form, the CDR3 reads TGTGCCTGCAGCACAACCGTCACAGATACGCAGTATTTT. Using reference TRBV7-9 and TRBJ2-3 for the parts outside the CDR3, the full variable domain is DTGVSQNPRHKITKRGQNVTFRCDPISEHNRLYWYRQTLGQGPEFLTYFQNEAQLEKSRLLSDRFSAERPKGSFSTLEIQRTEQGDSAMYLCACSTTVTDTQYFGPGTRLTVL.

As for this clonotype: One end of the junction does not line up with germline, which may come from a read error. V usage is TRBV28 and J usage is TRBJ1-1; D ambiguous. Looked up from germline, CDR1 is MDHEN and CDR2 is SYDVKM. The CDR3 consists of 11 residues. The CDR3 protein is CTSSFPSEAFF. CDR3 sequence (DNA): TGTACCAGCAGTTTCCCCAGCGAAGCTTTCTTT.

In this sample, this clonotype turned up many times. Here the CDR3 reads CASTRRDLHPTGELFF. CDR3 in DNA: TGTGCCAGCACCAGACGGGACTTACATCCCACCGGGGAGCTGTTTTTT. This chain uses TRBV28 with TRBJ2-2; maybe TRBD2 (6 bases). CDR1 MDHEN and CDR2 SYDVKM come from the germline V gene. The V end lost 7 bases, the J end lost 4 bases, and 19 bases lay between the germline ends. The CDR3 runs to 16 residues.

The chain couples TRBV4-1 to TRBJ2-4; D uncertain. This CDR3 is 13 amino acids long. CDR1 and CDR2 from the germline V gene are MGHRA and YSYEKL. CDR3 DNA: TGCGCTAGAAGCCCCCCCTTAGATAACATTCAGTACTTC. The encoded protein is CARSPPLDNIQYF.

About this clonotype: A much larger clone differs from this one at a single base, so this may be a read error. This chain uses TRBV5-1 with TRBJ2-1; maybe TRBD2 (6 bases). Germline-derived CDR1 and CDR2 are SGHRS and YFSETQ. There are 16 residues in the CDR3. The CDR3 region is CASSLAGQGGVNGQFF. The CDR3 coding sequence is TGCGCCAGCAGCTTGGCCGGGCAGGGAGGAGTAAATGGGCAGTTCTTC.

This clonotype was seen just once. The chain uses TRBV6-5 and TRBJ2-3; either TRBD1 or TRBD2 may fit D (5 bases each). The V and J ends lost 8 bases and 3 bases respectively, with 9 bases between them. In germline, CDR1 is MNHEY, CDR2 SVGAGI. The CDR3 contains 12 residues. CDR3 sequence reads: CASEGHTDTQYF. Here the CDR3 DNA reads TGTGCCAGCGAGGGGCATACAGATACGCAGTATTTT.

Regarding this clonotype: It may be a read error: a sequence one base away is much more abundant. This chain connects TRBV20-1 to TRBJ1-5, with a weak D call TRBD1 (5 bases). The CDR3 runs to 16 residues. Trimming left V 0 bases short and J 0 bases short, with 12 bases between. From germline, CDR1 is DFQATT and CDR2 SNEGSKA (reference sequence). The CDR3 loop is CSARDLLTASNQPQHF. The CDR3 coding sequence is TGCAGTGCTAGAGATCTGCTGACAGCTAGCAATCAGCCCCAGCATTTT.

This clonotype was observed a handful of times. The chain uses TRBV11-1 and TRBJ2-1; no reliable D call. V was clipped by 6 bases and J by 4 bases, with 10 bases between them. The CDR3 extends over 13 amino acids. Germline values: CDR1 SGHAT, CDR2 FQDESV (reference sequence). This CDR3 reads CASSLTAYNEQFF. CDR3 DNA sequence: TGTGCCAGCAGTCTGACGGCTTACAATGAGCAGTTCTTC.

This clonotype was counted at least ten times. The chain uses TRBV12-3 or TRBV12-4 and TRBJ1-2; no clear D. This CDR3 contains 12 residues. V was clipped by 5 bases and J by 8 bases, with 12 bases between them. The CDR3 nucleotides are TGTGCCAGCAGTCCCCCGGGGAGGGGCTACACCTTC. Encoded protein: CASSPPGRGYTF.

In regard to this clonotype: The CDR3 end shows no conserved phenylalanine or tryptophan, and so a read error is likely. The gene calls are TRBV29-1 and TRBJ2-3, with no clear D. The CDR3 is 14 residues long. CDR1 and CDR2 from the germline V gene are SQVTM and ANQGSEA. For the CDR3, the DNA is TGCAGCGCCGAACTGGCGGAGACCACATATACGCAGTATCTT. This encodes CSAELAETTYTQYL.